What follows is one T cell receptor beta chain and its context. Its antigen is unknown. This specimen belongs to a study of cytotoxic CD8 clonotypes in ibrutinib-treated CLL. The method was immunoSEQ multiplex PCR; TCRdb's version includes in-frame clones alone and lacks a portion of them. The sample carries some 300,000 clones, around four fifths recorded once. Study-wide points: Rising at ibrutinib response, clonality subsequently fell back toward baseline at progression.

The origin of this receptor is a human donor with chronic lymphocytic leukemia. The sample here was PBMCs, taken before ibrutinib treatment.

The CDR3 loop reads CASSREGDTQYF. The DNA of the CDR3 is TGCGCCAGCAGCCGAGAAGGGGATACGCAGTATTTT. The J gene is TRBJ2-3, the V gene TRBV5-1; D is unclear. Trimming shortened V by 4 bases and J by 6 bases, and 9 bases separated the two germline ends. The germline CDR1 and CDR2 sequences are SGHRS and YFSETQ. The CDR3 is 12 amino acids.